This entry features one TCR beta chain sequence. The sample's treatment: 15 to 20 received Ad26.COV2.S at low or high dose, single or two shots; 5 received placebo; per-sample allocation not given. Sampling was performed 63 days after the first vaccine or placebo injection. Wuhan-strain spike was delivered by a replication-incompetent Ad26 vector. Clones were read by immunoSEQ multiplex PCR, and TCRdb kept only the in-frame ones, dropping some. The sample lists 380,000 or so clones; about 89% were seen once. This sample is part of a study of Ad26.COV2.S vaccination and SARS-CoV-2 variants. The source of this sequence is a person between 18 and 60 years old who received the Ad26.COV2.S COVID-19 vaccine or a placebo. This material consisted of peripheral blood, taken in a trial of Ad26.COV2.S vaccine versus placebo.

CDR3 DNA: TGTGCCAGCAGCTTAGAATTACGGGGGGATCAGCCCCAGCATTTT. This sequence encodes CASSLELRGDQPQHF. This chain links TRBV7-2 with TRBJ1-5, with D possibly TRBD1 on 5 matching bases. Germline V gives CDR1 SGHTA, CDR2 FQGNSA. The V and J ends lost 1 base and 5 bases respectively, with 12 bases between them. The CDR3 has 15 amino acids.